Presented here are 3 T cell receptor beta chains from one specimen sequenced in a study of blood T cell repertoires in COVID-19. Generated by immunoSEQ multiplex PCR, the TCRdb table keeps only in-frame clones and is missing some. The table records about 150,000 clones, roughly 90% of them present only once. Source material: peripheral blood. The receptors derive from a man aged 50-59 years with acute or convalescent COVID-19.

V usage is TRBV6-2 or TRBV6-3 and J usage is TRBJ2-7, with D possibly TRBD2 on 6 matching bases. The germline V and J ends were trimmed by 4 bases and 6 bases, with 22 bases remaining between them. The CDR3 extends over 16 amino acids. CDR1 is MNHEY and CDR2 is SVGEGT in the germline V gene. For the CDR3, the DNA is TGTGCCAGCAGTTCTGGGACTTTCCGGGGTCTGGGCGAGCAGTACGTC. Protein: CASSSGTFRGLGEQYV.

The V call is TRBV7-2, the J call TRBJ1-2; weak D call: TRBD1 (6 bases). Germline-derived CDR1 and CDR2 are SGHTA and FQGNSA. The CDR3 covers 15 residues. Trimming removed 5 bases from V and 4 bases from J, with 17 bases in between. The CDR3 loop is CASSVSTGPGYGYTF. CDR3 sequence (DNA): TGTGCCAGCAGCGTCTCAACAGGGCCGGGCTATGGCTACACCTTC.

The gene calls are TRBV6-4 and TRBJ1-2; TRBD1 might be the D (6 bases). CDR3 length: 16 residues. V was pared by 0 bases and J by 7 bases, with 18 bases between. Germline V lookup: CDR1 MRHNA, CDR2 SNTAGT. The CDR3 region is CASSDSISTGFAGYTF. The CDR3 coding sequence is TGTGCCAGCAGTGACTCCATTTCGACAGGTTTTGCTGGCTACACCTTC.